This T cell receptor beta chain was captured in a study of identical twins. Findings of the study overall: Modelling underestimated the level of out-of-frame TCR alpha sharing observed in monozygotic twins.

Looked up from germline, CDR1 is MNHEY and CDR2 is SVGEGT. V lost 6 bases to trimming and J lost 13 bases; unmatched junction nucleotides: 19. The CDR3 is 17 residues long. One entry per CDR3 protein, called by TCRdb with MiXCR from the 5' RACE reads. This sample yields under 250,000 distinct CDR3 sequences, of which 7.5% are seen a single time; under 6.5% belongs to the top ten. This clonotype was found a few times. What it binds is not known. These data also featured in a second study, about yellow fever vaccine responses in identical twins. Per that paper: A vaccine T cell response that seemed partly convergent and partly personalized was reported in twins.

This sequence originates from a woman under 30 in good health. The sample was CD8+ T cells sorted from blood. The chain uses TRBV6-2 or TRBV6-3 and TRBJ1-6, with 9 bases that match TRBD1. The CDR3 here is CASSYMGQGYQEVPLHF. The CDR3 DNA reads TGTGCCAGCAGCTACATGGGACAGGGCTACCAGGAGGTCCCCCTCCACTTT.